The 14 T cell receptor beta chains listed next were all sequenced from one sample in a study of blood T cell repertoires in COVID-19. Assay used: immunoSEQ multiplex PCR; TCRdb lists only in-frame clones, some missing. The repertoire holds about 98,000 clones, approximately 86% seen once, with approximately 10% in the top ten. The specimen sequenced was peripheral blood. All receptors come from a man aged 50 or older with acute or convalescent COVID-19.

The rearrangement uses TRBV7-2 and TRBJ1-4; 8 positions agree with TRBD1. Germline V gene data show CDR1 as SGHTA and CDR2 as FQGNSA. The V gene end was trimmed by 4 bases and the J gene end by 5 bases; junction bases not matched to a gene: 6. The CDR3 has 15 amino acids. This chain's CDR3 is CASSSSRTGNEKLFF. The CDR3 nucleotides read TGTGCCAGCAGCTCCTCCAGGACAGGGAATGAAAAACTGTTTTTT.

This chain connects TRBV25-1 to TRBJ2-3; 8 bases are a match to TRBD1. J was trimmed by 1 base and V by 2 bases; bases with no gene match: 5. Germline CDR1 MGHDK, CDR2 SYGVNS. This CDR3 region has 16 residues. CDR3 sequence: CASSEGTGRGTDTQYF. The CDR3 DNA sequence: TGTGCCAGCAGTGAAGGGACAGGTCGAGGCACAGATACGCAGTATTTT.

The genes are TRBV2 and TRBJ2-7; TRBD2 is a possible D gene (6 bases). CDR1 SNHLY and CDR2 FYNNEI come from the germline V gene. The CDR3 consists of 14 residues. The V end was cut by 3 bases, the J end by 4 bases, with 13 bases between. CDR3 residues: CASSDRVGGYEQYF. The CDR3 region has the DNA TGTGCCAGCAGTGACCGGGTGGGAGGTTACGAGCAGTACTTC.

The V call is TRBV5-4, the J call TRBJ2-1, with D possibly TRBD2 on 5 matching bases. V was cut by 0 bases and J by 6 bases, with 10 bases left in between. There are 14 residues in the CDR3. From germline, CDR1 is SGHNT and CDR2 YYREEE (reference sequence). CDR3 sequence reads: CASSLGEMSNEQFF. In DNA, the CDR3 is TGTGCCAGCAGCTTGGGGGAGATGAGCAATGAGCAGTTCTTC.

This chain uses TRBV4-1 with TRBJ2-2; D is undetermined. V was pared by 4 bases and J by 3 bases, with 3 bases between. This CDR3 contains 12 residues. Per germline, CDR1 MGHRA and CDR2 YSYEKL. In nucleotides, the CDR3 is TGCGCCAGCAGCCGCGACACCGGGGAGCTGTTTTTT. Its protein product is CASSRDTGELFF.

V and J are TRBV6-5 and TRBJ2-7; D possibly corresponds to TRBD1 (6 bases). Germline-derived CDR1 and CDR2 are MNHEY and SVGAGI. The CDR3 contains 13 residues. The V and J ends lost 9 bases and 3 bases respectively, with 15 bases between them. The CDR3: CASQTGASYEQYF. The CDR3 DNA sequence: TGTGCCAGTCAGACAGGTGCCAGCTACGAGCAGTACTTC.

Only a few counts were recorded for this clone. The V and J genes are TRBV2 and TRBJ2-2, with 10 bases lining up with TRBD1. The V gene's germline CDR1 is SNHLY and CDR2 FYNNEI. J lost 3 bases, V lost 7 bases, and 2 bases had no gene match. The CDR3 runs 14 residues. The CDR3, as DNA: TGTGCCAGCACGGGGACAGGGGACACCGGGGAGCTGTTTTTT. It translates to CASTGTGDTGELFF.

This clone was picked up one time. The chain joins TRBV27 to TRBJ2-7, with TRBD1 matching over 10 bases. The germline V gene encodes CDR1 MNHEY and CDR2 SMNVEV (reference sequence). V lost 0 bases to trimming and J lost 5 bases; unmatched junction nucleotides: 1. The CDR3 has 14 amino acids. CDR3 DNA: TGTGCCAGCAGTTTATCAGGGACAGGGGACGAGCAGTACTTC. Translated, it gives CASSLSGTGDEQYF.

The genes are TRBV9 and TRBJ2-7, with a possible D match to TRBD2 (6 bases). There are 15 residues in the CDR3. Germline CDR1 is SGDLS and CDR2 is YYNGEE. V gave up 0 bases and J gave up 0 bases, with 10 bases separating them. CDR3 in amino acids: CASSVEVGSSYEQYF. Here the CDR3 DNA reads TGTGCCAGCAGCGTAGAAGTCGGGAGCTCCTACGAGCAGTACTTC.

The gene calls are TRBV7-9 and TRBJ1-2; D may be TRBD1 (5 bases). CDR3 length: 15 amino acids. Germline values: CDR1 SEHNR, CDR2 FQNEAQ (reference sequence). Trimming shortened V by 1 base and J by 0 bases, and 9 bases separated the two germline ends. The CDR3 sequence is CASSLGGRANYGYTF. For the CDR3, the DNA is TGTGCCAGCAGCTTAGGGGGCAGGGCTAACTATGGCTACACCTTC. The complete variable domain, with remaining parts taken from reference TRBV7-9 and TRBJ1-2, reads DTGVSQNPRHKITKRGQNVTFRCDPISEHNRLYWYRQTLGQGPEFLTYFQNEAQLEKSRLLSDRFSAERPKGSFSTLEIQRTEQGDSAMYLCASSLGGRANYGYTFGSGTRLTVV.

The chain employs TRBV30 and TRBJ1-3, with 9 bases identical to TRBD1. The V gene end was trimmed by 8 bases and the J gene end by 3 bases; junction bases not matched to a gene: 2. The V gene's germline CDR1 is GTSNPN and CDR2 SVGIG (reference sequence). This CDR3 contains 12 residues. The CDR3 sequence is CAQTGGGNTIYF. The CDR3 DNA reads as TGTGCCCAGACAGGGGGTGGAAACACCATATATTTT.

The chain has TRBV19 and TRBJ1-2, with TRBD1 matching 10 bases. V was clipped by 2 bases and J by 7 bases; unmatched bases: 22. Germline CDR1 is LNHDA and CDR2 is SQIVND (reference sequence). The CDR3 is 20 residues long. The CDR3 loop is CASSITVSSSNRQGAGGYTF. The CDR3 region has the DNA TGTGCCAGTAGTATAACAGTAAGCTCCTCAAACCGACAGGGGGCGGGTGGCTACACCTTC.

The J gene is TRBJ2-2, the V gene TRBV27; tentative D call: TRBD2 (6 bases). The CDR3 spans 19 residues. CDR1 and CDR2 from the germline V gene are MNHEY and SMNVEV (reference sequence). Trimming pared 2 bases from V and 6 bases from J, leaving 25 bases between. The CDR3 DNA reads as TGTGCCAGCAGTTTAGGGGATCCGGGACTCCCACCTCGGGCCGGGGAGCTGTTTTTT. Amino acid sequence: CASSLGDPGLPPRAGELFF.

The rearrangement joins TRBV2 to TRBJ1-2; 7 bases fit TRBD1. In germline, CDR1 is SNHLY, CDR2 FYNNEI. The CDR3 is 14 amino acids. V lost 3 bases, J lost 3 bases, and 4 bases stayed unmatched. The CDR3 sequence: CASSEAGGDYGYTF. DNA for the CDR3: TGTGCCAGCAGTGAGGCAGGGGGAGACTATGGCTACACCTTC.